Sequencing of this T cell receptor (beta chain) was carried out in a study of cytomegalovirus exposure and HLA in healthy donors. The table came from immunoSEQ multiplex PCR; TCRdb's copy has only in-frame clones and leaves some out. The sample includes 45,000 to 60,000 clones, more than 80% of them seen just once. Input material: PBMCs. This receptor was taken from a woman aged 18 to 35 in good health and CMV-seronegative.

CDR3: CASSLDRSNEKLFF. The CDR3 nucleotides read TGTGCCAGCAGCTTGGATCGCAGTAATGAAAAACTGTTTTTT. The V call is TRBV5-4, the J call TRBJ1-4; D is undetermined. Trimming left V 0 bases short and J 4 bases short, with 7 bases between. This CDR3 has 14 residues. The V gene's germline CDR1 is SGHNT and CDR2 YYREEE (reference sequence).